This T cell receptor beta chain was observed in a study of vaccination and CD4 T cells after COVID-19. Study findings and constraints: Convalescent patients displayed a median roughly 90% of reactive clones emerging only post-vaccination.

The treatment here: roughly 10-day PBMC culture with coronavirus spike peptide pools or control peptides (ViraFEST assay). Peptide pool stimulation in ViraFEST expanded antigen-specific T cells, whose TCRs were then sequenced. Comment on this clonotype: Its antigen is still unknown.

CDR3 length equals 14 residues. At the Johns Hopkins FTIC core, DNA taken from cultured CD4+ T cells was sequenced by way of the Oncomine TCR Beta short-read assay. MiXCR, run by TCRdb on the PCR reads, gives a single entry per CDR3 protein. The sample lists approximately 12,000 distinct CDR3 sequences; 40% to 45% were seen once. The sample was CD4+ T cells from blood, cultured in vitro. The sequence was collected from a human donor who had recovered from COVID-19. The chain combines TRBV12-2 with TRBJ2-5; no DNA check was done on the table's D call, TRBD1. TRBV12-2 has pseudogene status. CDR3 nucleotide sequence: TGTGCAAGTCGAGTCGCAGGGTGTAGAGAGACCCAGTACTTC. Translated: CASRVAGCRETQYF.